This passage covers 31 T cell receptor beta chains from one sample sequenced in a study of blood T cell repertoires in COVID-19. The data were produced by immunoSEQ multiplex PCR, yet TCRdb's version contains in-frame clones alone and is incomplete. The sample lists over 200,000 clones, about 90% occurring once. The sequenced sample was PBMCs or T cells enriched from blood (not recorded which). These receptors were collected from a human donor in a cohort exposed to, infected with or recovered from COVID-19 (not recorded which). The donor label of this sample is uncertain.

This clone has just one count. The J gene is TRBJ2-4, the V gene TRBV7-3; 9 bases fit TRBD2. With V trimmed by 5 bases and J by 7 bases, 15 bases remained unmatched. The CDR3 runs to 17 residues. CDR1 is SGHTA and CDR2 is FQGTGA in the germline V gene. CDR3 residues: CASSPTRLAGTLNIQYF. The CDR3 DNA follows: TGTGCCAGCAGCCCAACCCGTCTAGCGGGGACTTTGAACATTCAGTACTTC. Using reference TRBV7-3 and TRBJ2-4 for the parts outside the CDR3, the full variable domain is GAGVSQTPSNKVTEKGKYVELRCDPISGHTALYWYRQSLGQGPEFLIYFQGTGAADDSGLPNDRFFAVRPEGSVSTLKIQRTERGDSAVYLCASSPTRLAGTLNIQYFGAGTRLSVL.

This rearrangement joins TRBV5-1 to TRBJ1-5; D gene unclear. Germline assignment: CDR1 SGHRS and CDR2 YFSETQ. The CDR3 extends over 15 amino acids. The ends were cut back, 2 bases at V and 4 bases at J, with 13 bases in the middle. The CDR3 is CASSLGWGGNQPQHF. The DNA for the CDR3 is TGCGCCAGCAGCTTAGGTTGGGGAGGAAATCAGCCCCAGCATTTT.

The CDR3 spells CASSAQGADTGELFF. The CDR3 nucleotides are TGTGCCAGCAGCGCACAGGGGGCGGACACCGGGGAGCTGTTTTTT. This chain joins TRBV11-3 and TRBJ2-2, with TRBD1 matching 9 bases. Trimming removed 5 bases from V and 3 bases from J; junction bases left unmatched: 4. CDR1 is SGHNT and CDR2 is YENEEA in the germline V gene. CDR3 length equals 15 residues.

The chain is built from TRBV10-3 and TRBJ1-2; the match to TRBD1 covers 8 bases. From germline, CDR1 is ENHRY and CDR2 SYGVKD. This CDR3 is 13 amino acids long. V shed 8 bases and J 6 bases; nucleotides not matched to a gene: 8. CDR3 in DNA: TGTGCCATCGGCCGGGAGACAGGGGATGGCTACACCTTC. Its protein product is CAIGRETGDGYTF.

For the CDR3, the DNA is TGTGCCAGCAGTGAGGGTACAGGGGGAAGAGCTTTCTTT. It yields the protein CASSEGTGGRAFF. The chain is built from TRBV6-1 and TRBJ1-1; 8 bases line up with TRBD1. The CDR3 extends over 13 amino acids. The J segment lost 10 bases and the V segment lost 3 bases, leaving 7 bases of the junction unmatched. The germline V gene encodes CDR1 MNHNS and CDR2 SASEGT.

V usage is TRBV10-3 and J usage is TRBJ1-1, with TRBD1 identical over 8 bases. The CDR3 loop spans 13 amino acids. Germline V gene lookup returns CDR1 ENHRY and CDR2 SYGVKD. Trimming cost V 7 bases and J 1 base; bases outside gene matches: 2. CDR3 amino acids: CAITGQENTEAFF. The CDR3 DNA follows: TGTGCCATCACGGGACAGGAGAACACTGAAGCTTTCTTT.

The genes are TRBV19 and TRBJ1-4; 11 positions agree with TRBD1. Germline V gene data show CDR1 as LNHDA and CDR2 as SQIVND (reference sequence). V lost 10 bases to trimming and J lost 9 bases; unmatched junction nucleotides: 7. The CDR3 length is 13 residues. The CDR3 spells CATLDRGQKKLFF. The CDR3 region has the DNA TGTGCCACGTTGGACAGGGGGCAGAAAAAACTGTTTTTT.

This sequence joins TRBV6-6 and TRBJ2-3, with a tentative D call TRBD2 (7 bases). Germline V gene data show CDR1 as MNHNY and CDR2 as SVGAGI (reference sequence). The CDR3 totals 13 residues. V was cut by 7 bases and J by 4 bases, with 12 bases left in between. CDR3 sequence reads: CASTEGGPDTQYF. Written as DNA, the CDR3 is TGTGCCAGCACGGAGGGGGGGCCAGATACGCAGTATTTT.

The rearrangement joins TRBV7-3 to TRBJ1-2, with 9 bases matching TRBD1. CDR3 length: 15 amino acids. Looked up from germline, CDR1 is SGHTA and CDR2 is FQGTGA. V shed 5 bases, J shed 8 bases, and the junction held 12 bases outside the gene matches. CDR3 bases: TGTGCCAGCAGCGCCAACCCCGGACAGGGGCAGGGCTACACCTTC. Encoded protein: CASSANPGQGQGYTF.

V and J are TRBV5-5 and TRBJ1-1; no firm D call. Per the germline V gene, CDR1 is SGHKS and CDR2 is YYEKEE (reference sequence). V gave up 2 bases and J gave up 0 bases, with 14 bases separating them. The CDR3 contains 16 residues. The CDR3: CASSFGSSGMNTEAFF. For the CDR3, the DNA is TGTGCCAGCAGCTTTGGTAGCAGTGGAATGAACACTGAAGCTTTCTTT.

V usage is TRBV7-2 and J usage is TRBJ2-2; D unresolved. V lost 3 bases, J lost 3 bases, and 11 bases lay in between. Germline CDR1 reads SGHTA; CDR2 reads FQGNSA. This CDR3 comprises 15 residues. The CDR3, as DNA: TGTGCCAGCAGCTTTATCAAGCGAGACACCGGGGAGCTGTTTTTT. This encodes CASSFIKRDTGELFF.

This clone has only one observation. The chain employs TRBV7-8 and TRBJ1-5; D ambiguous. This CDR3 contains 12 residues. Per germline, CDR1 SGHVS and CDR2 FQNEAQ. V was trimmed by 2 bases and J by 5 bases, leaving 4 bases between them. CDR3 DNA: TGTGCCAGCAGCTTAACGGATCAGCCCCAGCATTTT. It encodes CASSLTDQPQHF.

The chain joins TRBV29-1 to TRBJ2-3, with D unclear. CDR1 SQVTM and CDR2 ANQGSEA come from the germline V gene. V lost 4 bases to trimming and J lost 0 bases, with 14 bases between them. This CDR3 comprises 15 residues. The CDR3 DNA is TGCAGCGTTGGCGCTACAGCCACTAGCACAGATACGCAGTATTTT. Translation: CSVGATATSTDTQYF.

The chain has TRBV13 and TRBJ2-2, with TRBD2 identical over 10 bases. This CDR3 has 15 residues. The germline gives CDR1 PRHDT, CDR2 FYEKMQ (reference sequence). The trim removed 2 bases at V and 6 bases at J, leaving 3 bases unmatched. CDR3 sequence: CASSLLAGGSGELFF. The DNA of the CDR3 is TGTGCCAGCAGCTTATTAGCGGGGGGTTCCGGGGAGCTGTTTTTT.

The chain recombines TRBV30 with TRBJ1-5; the D is unclear. Germline V lookup: CDR1 GTSNPN, CDR2 SVGIG (reference sequence). Trimming removed 0 bases at V and 7 bases at J, with 13 bases between. This CDR3 has 14 amino acids. The chain's CDR3 is CAWSVLGRGQPQHF. DNA of the CDR3: TGTGCCTGGAGTGTTTTAGGGAGAGGGCAGCCCCAGCATTTT.

V is TRBV25-1 and J is TRBJ2-7, with D perhaps TRBD2 (6 bases). Germline loops: CDR1 MGHDK, CDR2 SYGVNS. This CDR3 comprises 13 residues. Trimming took 4 bases from V and 4 from J, leaving 11 bases between them. CDR3 DNA: TGTGCCAGCAGTGCCCCCGGGAGTTACGAGCAGTACTTC. Translating it yields CASSAPGSYEQYF.

The chain employs TRBV24-1 and TRBJ1-1, with D possibly matching TRBD1 (5 bases). The germline V gene encodes CDR1 KGHDR and CDR2 SFDVKD. The V end was cut by 4 bases, the J end by 3 bases, with 11 bases between. The CDR3 extends over 14 amino acids. The CDR3 region has the DNA TGTGCCACCAGTGACGGGGGACGATACACTGAAGCTTTCTTT. This translates into CATSDGGRYTEAFF.

The J gene is TRBJ1-1, the V gene TRBV9, with a weak D call TRBD1 (6 bases). The germline V gene encodes CDR1 SGDLS and CDR2 YYNGEE. V lost 0 bases and J 5 bases, leaving 11 bases between the germline ends. The CDR3 extends over 14 amino acids. DNA of the CDR3: TGTGCCAGCAGCGTAGGCAGGGGAAAAACTGAAGCTTTCTTT. Translation gives CASSVGRGKTEAFF.

The V gene is TRBV4-3, the J gene TRBJ2-5; perhaps TRBD1 as D (5 bases). Germline CDR1 is LGHNA and CDR2 is YSLEER. Trimming took off 1 base at V and 2 bases at J, with 17 bases between the two ends. This CDR3 is 17 amino acids long. Here the CDR3 reads CASSQGLAGRSQETQYF. Written as DNA, the CDR3 is TGCGCCAGCAGCCAAGGGCTTGCAGGGCGAAGTCAAGAGACCCAGTACTTC.

A note on this clone: This sample includes further DNA sequences coding for the same CDR3. The chain joins TRBV7-3 to TRBJ2-3; 10 nucleotides line up with TRBD2. The CDR3 contains 15 residues. The germline gives CDR1 SGHTA, CDR2 FQGTGA. Germline trimming cut 5 bases from V and 0 bases from J; bases unmatched to any gene: 2. CDR3 in DNA: TGTGCCAGCAGCCGAGCGGGGGGGAGCACAGATACGCAGTATTTT. This sequence encodes CASSRAGGSTDTQYF.

V usage is TRBV19 and J usage is TRBJ1-6, with 7 bases identical to TRBD1. The CDR3 has 15 amino acids. V gave up 5 bases and J gave up 8 bases; unmatched junction bases: 9. Germline assignment: CDR1 LNHDA and CDR2 SQIVND (reference sequence). The chain's CDR3 is CASSPQGVLDSPLHF. The CDR3 coding sequence is TGTGCCAGTAGTCCGCAGGGGGTTCTGGATTCACCCCTCCACTTT.

The chain employs TRBV4-3 and TRBJ1-4; possibly TRBD1 for D (6 bases). CDR3 length: 18 amino acids. V was pared by 0 bases and J by 3 bases, with 17 bases between. Germline assignment: CDR1 LGHNA and CDR2 YSLEER. The CDR3 reads CASSQDPPRGAANEKLFF. In DNA form, the CDR3 reads TGCGCCAGCAGCCAAGATCCCCCCCGGGGGGCAGCTAATGAAAAACTGTTTTTT.

This chain's CDR3 is CASSQLQGDYGYTF. The CDR3 DNA follows: TGTGCCAGCAGTCAATTACAGGGAGACTATGGCTACACCTTC. This chain links TRBV2 with TRBJ1-2; TRBD1 is a possible D gene (6 bases). This CDR3 region has 14 residues. Per the germline V gene, CDR1 is SNHLY and CDR2 is FYNNEI. V lost 5 bases, J lost 3 bases, and 13 bases lay in between.

The sample holds one count of this clone. CDR3 sequence: CAWSDVNYEAFF. As DNA, the CDR3 is TGTGCCTGGAGCGACGTTAACTATGAAGCTTTCTTT. The chain is built from TRBV30 and TRBJ1-1, with no clear D. Between the trimmed V and J ends, which lost 3 bases and 7 bases, there was a span of 12 bases. From germline, CDR1 is GTSNPN and CDR2 SVGIG (reference sequence). The CDR3 contains 12 residues.

This chain uses TRBV5-4 with TRBJ2-6; possibly TRBD2 for D (6 bases). Germline values: CDR1 SGHNT, CDR2 YYREEE (reference sequence). The V end lost 1 base, the J end lost 3 bases, and 11 bases lay between the germline ends. The CDR3 spans 16 residues. The CDR3 nucleotides are TGTGCCAGCAGCTTGTTTTCGGGGGTTGGGGCCAACGTCCTGACTTTC. Amino acid sequence: CASSLFSGVGANVLTF.

The chain joins TRBV19 to TRBJ1-3, with 11 bases lining up with TRBD1. Losses at the gene ends were 6 bases for V and 3 bases for J; bases not matched to a gene: 7. This CDR3 region has 16 residues. Germline V gene sequence: CDR1 LNHDA, CDR2 SQIVND (reference sequence). In DNA, the CDR3 is TGTGCCAGTAGCCCTGGACAGGGGGCGCTTGGAAACACCATATATTTT. Translated, it gives CASSPGQGALGNTIYF.

V gene TRBV5-1 combines with J gene TRBJ1-2, with 7 positions matching TRBD1. Trimming took 1 base from V and 4 from J; bases not matched to a gene: 7. Germline V gives CDR1 SGHRS, CDR2 YFSETQ. CDR3 size: 15 residues. CDR3 sequence (DNA): TGCGCCAGCAGCTTGCAAGGGGGCCTGAGCTATGGCTACACCTTC. Translated, it gives CASSLQGGLSYGYTF.

This chain connects TRBV3-1 (or the pseudogene TRBV3-2) to TRBJ2-7; 9 bases map to TRBD1. Germline CDR1 is LGHDT and CDR2 is YNNKEL (reference sequence). CDR3 length: 17 amino acids. The junction had 7 bases not matched to a gene; V was cut back by 0 bases and J by 1 base. This CDR3 is CASSQDFGQGTSYEQYF. The CDR3 coding sequence is TGTGCCAGCAGCCAAGATTTCGGACAGGGGACGTCCTACGAGCAGTACTTC.

CDR3 nucleotide sequence: TGTGCCAGCAGCTCCGGACTAGCGGGGGGGTATGATACGCAGTATTTT. Translated: CASSSGLAGGYDTQYF. The chain uses TRBV7-3 and TRBJ2-3, with 15 bases that match TRBD2. The CDR3 covers 16 residues. Germline V gives CDR1 SGHTA, CDR2 FQGTGA. V shed 4 bases and J 6 bases; nucleotides not matched to a gene: 5.

This chain connects TRBV27 to TRBJ1-2; TRBD1 matches 7 bases. Germline V gives CDR1 MNHEY, CDR2 SMNVEV (reference sequence). The CDR3 runs 15 residues. Unmatched junction bases numbered 10, after V lost 3 bases and J lost 6 bases. The CDR3 loop reads CASSLDPTGLNGYTF. In DNA form, the CDR3 reads TGTGCCAGCAGTTTGGATCCGACAGGGTTGAATGGCTACACCTTC.

J is TRBJ2-5 and V is TRBV13; 7 positions match TRBD2. V was pared by 3 bases and J by 2 bases, with 9 bases of the junction left unmatched. CDR3 length equals 16 residues. Germline V gives CDR1 PRHDT, CDR2 FYEKMQ (reference sequence). The CDR3 DNA sequence: TGTGCCAGCAGCTTTTCGGCTAGCGGACCTCAAGAGACCCAGTACTTC. Translating it yields CASSFSASGPQETQYF.